This is a list of T cell receptor beta chains from one sample in a study of identical twins. Each CDR3 protein gets one entry after TCRdb re-called the 5' RACE reads with MiXCR. This table has 500,000 or so distinct CDR3 sequences, approximately 14% appearing once. These data were likewise used in another study, on yellow fever vaccine responses in identical twins.

The sequencing input was CD4+ T cells sorted from blood. Every receptor here comes from a woman aged 18-29 years in good health. CDR3s include the opening cysteine and the closing phenylalanine or tryptophan. D genes are given only for firm matches. Not all rows give a size; the values are once, few, many and, for expanded clones, a class.

D: .
size: .
V: TRBV12-3/TRBV12-4
J: TRBJ2-5
CDR3: CASSLTGSSQYF
DNA: TGTGCCAGCAGTTTAACTGGGTCCTCCCAGTACTTC

D: .
size: many
V: TRBV7-9
J: TRBJ2-3
CDR3: CASSFGLDTDTQYF
DNA: TGTGCCAGCAGCTTTGGGCTAGACACAGATACGCAGTATTTT

D: .
size: .
V: TRBV6-2/TRBV6-3
J: TRBJ2-2
CDR3: CASSYTTSAGTGELFF
DNA: TGTGCCAGCAGTTACACGACCTCGGCGGGCACCGGGGAGCTGTTTTTT

D: TRBD1
size: .
V: TRBV5-7
J: TRBJ2-6
CDR3: CASSKDRGAGANVLTF
DNA: TGTGCCAGCAGCAAGGACAGGGGGGCTGGGGCCAACGTCCTGACTTTC

D: TRBD2
size: .
V: TRBV4-3
J: TRBJ2-1
CDR3: CASSQATGLGEYEQFF
DNA: TGCGCCAGCAGCCAAGCAACAGGACTAGGAGAGTATGAGCAGTTCTTC

D: .
size: few
V: TRBV7-2
J: TRBJ1-5
CDR3: CASSLIPNQPQHF
DNA: TGTGCCAGCAGCTTAATCCCCAATCAGCCCCAGCATTTT

D: .
size: .
V: TRBV11-2
J: TRBJ2-7
CDR3: CASSLQGRGGRNEQYF
DNA: TGTGCCAGCAGCTTACAAGGGCGAGGGGGACGGAACGAGCAGTACTTC

D: .
size: .
V: TRBV6-2/TRBV6-3
J: TRBJ2-2
CDR3: CASSYGRDGTGELFF
DNA: TGTGCCAGCAGTTACGGGCGCGATGGCACCGGGGAGCTGTTTTTT

D: TRBD2
size: few
V: TRBV10-3
J: TRBJ2-2
CDR3: CATLGLAGAGELFF
DNA: TGTGCCACCCTGGGACTAGCGGGAGCAGGGGAGCTGTTTTTT

D: .
size: .
V: TRBV28
J: TRBJ2-1
CDR3: CASSPRGKSYNEQFF
DNA: TGTGCCAGCAGTCCTCGAGGGAAATCCTACAATGAGCAGTTCTTC

D: TRBD2
size: few
V: TRBV20-1
J: TRBJ2-1
CDR3: CSARVGLAGGPPFF
DNA: TGCAGTGCTAGAGTTGGACTAGCGGGAGGGCCACCGTTCTTC

D: TRBD2
size: many
V: TRBV12-3/TRBV12-4
J: TRBJ2-2
CDR3: CASSLLAGLTEELFF
DNA: TGTGCCAGCAGTTTACTAGCGGGCTTAACGGAGGAGCTGTTTTTT

D: .
size: .
V: TRBV20-1
J: TRBJ2-1
CDR3: CSARLRPSSYNEQFF
DNA: TGCAGTGCTAGATTGCGACCAAGCTCCTACAATGAGCAGTTCTTC

D: .
size: few
V: TRBV20-1
J: TRBJ1-2
CDR3: CSARYGFYGYTF
DNA: TGCAGTGCTAGATACGGGTTTTATGGCTACACCTTC

D: .
size: .
V: TRBV2
J: TRBJ1-6
CDR3: CASSTGKGDSPLHF
DNA: TGTGCCAGCAGTACCGGAAAGGGAGATTCACCCCTCCACTTT

D: TRBD1
size: .
V: TRBV24-1
J: TRBJ2-7
CDR3: CATSETGQTKNYEQYF
DNA: TGTGCCACCAGTGAGACGGGACAGACCAAGAACTACGAGCAGTACTTC

D: TRBD2
size: .
V: TRBV12-3/TRBV12-4
J: TRBJ2-1
CDR3: CASSLGRTSGSEQFF
DNA: TGTGCCAGCAGTTTAGGGCGGACTAGCGGGAGTGAGCAGTTCTTC

D: TRBD2
size: once
V: TRBV11-3
J: TRBJ2-3
CDR3: CASSRSGTSVDTQYF
DNA: TGTGCCAGCAGCCGGTCCGGGACTAGCGTAGATACGCAGTATTTT

D: .
size: few
V: TRBV28
J: TRBJ2-7
CDR3: CASSYADKRHEQYF
DNA: TGTGCCAGCAGTTATGCAGACAAGAGGCACGAGCAGTACTTC

D: TRBD1
size: .
V: TRBV20-1
J: TRBJ2-4
CDR3: CSARDSSPGGNIQYF
DNA: TGCAGTGCTAGAGATTCCTCTCCAGGGGGAAACATTCAGTACTTC

D: TRBD2
size: .
V: TRBV2
J: TRBJ2-1
CDR3: CASSVQSGGLIYNEQFF
DNA: TGTGCCAGCAGTGTCCAATCGGGAGGGCTCATATACAATGAGCAGTTCTTC

D: .
size: .
V: TRBV30
J: TRBJ2-7
CDR3: CAWSVRRGDEQYF
DNA: TGTGCCTGGAGTGTACGAAGAGGAGACGAGCAGTACTTC

D: TRBD2
size: few
V: TRBV6-5
J: TRBJ2-1
CDR3: CASSYSGGGPEQFF
DNA: TGTGCCAGCAGTTACTCCGGGGGGGGGCCTGAGCAGTTCTTC

D: .
size: few
V: TRBV20-1
J: TRBJ2-7
CDR3: CSASQHEQYF
DNA: TGCAGTGCTAGCCAACACGAGCAGTACTTC

D: TRBD2
size: .
V: TRBV9
J: TRBJ2-5
CDR3: CASTSGLAGGQETQYF
DNA: TGTGCCAGCACCTCGGGACTAGCGGGGGGGCAGGAGACCCAGTACTTC

D: .
size: .
V: TRBV15
J: TRBJ2-7
CDR3: CATSSRDFGSYEQYF
DNA: TGTGCCACCAGCAGCCGGGACTTTGGCTCCTACGAGCAGTACTTC

D: .
size: few
V: TRBV5-1
J: TRBJ2-7
CDR3: CASSYAEEQYF
DNA: TGCGCCAGCAGCTACGCGGAGGAGCAGTACTTC

D: TRBD1
size: few
V: TRBV10-1
J: TRBJ2-1
CDR3: CASSESSTGGRGQFF
DNA: TGCGCCAGCAGTGAGTCTTCAACAGGGGGCCGTGGTCAGTTCTTC